Below, one TCR beta chain is given with its context. The antigen is undetermined. Researchers used genomic DNA as the template to profile TCR beta VDJ and CDR3. Via MiXCR, TCRdb re-called the reads, giving one row per CDR3 protein. The data contain about 150,000 distinct CDR3 sequences, over 50% of them singletons. This specimen belongs to a study of CD8+CD57+ T cells in acquired aplastic anemia. The CDR3 consists of 12 residues. V was cut by 1 base and J by 19 bases, with 17 bases left in between. Germline CDR1 is DFQATT and CDR2 is SNEGSKA (reference sequence). Sequenced patients had shown CD8+CD57+ cell expansion by flow cytometry. Study-level results: Over 25 shared CD8+ CDR3s appeared highly expressed within patients' immunodominant clones.

The source is a human donor with aplastic anemia. The rearrangement joins TRBV20-1 to TRBJ1-6; D is unclear. Material: sorted CD4+, CD8+, or CD8+CD57+ T cells (not recorded which) from PBMCs. CDR3 nucleotides: TGCAGTGCTAGAGGAGGCAGACCTGCCGCTCACTTT. Its translation is CSARGGRPAAHF.